The clone carrying this TCR beta chain was detected a few times. Its specificity is not known. The data were taken from a study of T cells after yellow fever vaccination. Broader study findings: Most clones from primary vaccination resurfaced after the booster (96% CD4, approximately 87% CD8).

Germline CDR1 reads MNHEY; CDR2 reads SMNVEV (reference sequence). The CDR3 length is 18 residues. The trim removed 4 bases at V and 1 base at J, leaving 13 bases unmatched. TCRdb re-analysed the 5' RACE reads in MiXCR, keeping a single row per CDR3 protein. The repertoire includes about 550,000 distinct CDR3 sequences, approximately 21% of them detected once, and 14% sits in the top ten. The sample here was PBMCs, taken 15 days after the yellow fever booster vaccination. The receptor was isolated from a man aged 25 to 40 who received the YFV17D yellow fever vaccine. J is TRBJ1-5 and V is TRBV27, with 7 bases fitting TRBD1. CDR3 sequence (DNA): TGTGCCAGCAGTTCCTACGAAAAAACAGGGGCGAGCAATCAGCCCCAGCATTTT. It encodes CASSSYEKTGASNQPQHF.